This T cell receptor beta chain was sequenced for a study of cytomegalovirus exposure and HLA in healthy donors. Vbeta (60) and Jbeta (13) primers were used in the PCR. The repertoire was sequenced with immunoSEQ multiplex PCR; TCRdb's copy has only in-frame clones and lacks some. The sample consists of approximately 160,000 clones, over 80% of them appearing once. The sequenced sample consisted of PBMCs. The receptor comes from a woman aged 50 to 65 in good health and CMV-seropositive.

DNA for the CDR3: TGTGCCAGTAGTACCCGGACAGGGACTGGAAACACCATATATTTT. This codes for CASSTRTGTGNTIYF. The V call is TRBV19, the J call TRBJ1-3, with 8 nucleotides matching TRBD1. The CDR3 extends over 15 amino acids. The junction had 4 bases not matched to a gene; V was cut back by 4 bases and J by 2 bases. Germline V gene sequence: CDR1 LNHDA, CDR2 SQIVND (reference sequence). Full variable domain (rest looked up from reference TRBV19 and TRBJ1-3): DGGITQSPKYLFRKEGQNVTLSCEQNLNHDAMYWYRQDPGQGLRLIYYSQIVNDFQKGDIAEGYSVSREKKESFPLTVTSAQKNPTAFYLCASSTRTGTGNTIYFGEGSWLTVV.